Following are 26 T cell receptor beta chains from one sample sequenced in a study of cytomegalovirus exposure and HLA in healthy donors. PCR involved 60 Vbeta and 13 Jbeta primers. Profiled with immunoSEQ multiplex PCR; TCRdb holds only in-frame clones, not every one. This sample's clone table lists roughly 50,000 clones. The sequenced sample was PBMCs. The receptor source for this set is a woman aged 60 to 75 in good health and CMV-seropositive.

This chain uses TRBV5-1 with TRBJ1-1; D is possibly TRBD1 (5 bases). Deletions cut 7 bases from V and 4 bases from J, with 26 bases between. This CDR3 is built from 17 residues. The V gene's germline CDR1 is SGHRS and CDR2 YFSETQ. CDR3 region: CASASRPGTTSATEAFF. The CDR3, as DNA: TGCGCCAGCGCCAGCAGACCGGGGACTACATCCGCCACTGAAGCTTTCTTT.

The chain links TRBV19 to TRBJ1-3, with TRBD1 matching over 8 bases. The CDR3 contains 13 residues. From germline, CDR1 is LNHDA and CDR2 SQIVND (reference sequence). The V and J ends lost 7 bases and 2 bases, in that order; junction bases with no gene match: 1. CDR3 loop: CASMTGAGNTIYF. The DNA for the CDR3 is TGTGCCAGTATGACAGGGGCTGGAAACACCATATATTTT. Supplemented by reference TRBV19 and TRBJ1-3, the full variable domain reads DGGITQSPKYLFRKEGQNVTLSCEQNLNHDAMYWYRQDPGQGLRLIYYSQIVNDFQKGDIAEGYSVSREKKESFPLTVTSAQKNPTAFYLCASMTGAGNTIYFGEGSWLTVV.

This chain joins TRBV14 and TRBJ2-7, with 7 bases matching TRBD2. This CDR3 is built from 17 residues. The germline CDR1 and CDR2 sequences are SGHDN and FVKESK. Trimming removed 4 bases from V and 3 bases from J; junction bases left unmatched: 15. The CDR3 DNA is TGTGCCAGCAGCCCTGTCTCCCTTGCTGGCGGGAGCTACGAGCAGTACTTC. It is translated as CASSPVSLAGGSYEQYF.

The V gene is TRBV11-3, the J gene TRBJ1-1; D is ambiguous. V lost 5 bases and J lost 2, with 9 bases in between. This CDR3 has 13 amino acids. Germline V lookup: CDR1 SGHNT, CDR2 YENEEA. CDR3 nucleotide sequence: TGTGCCAGCAGCCCCACTAGTAACACTGAAGCTTTCTTT. Protein sequence: CASSPTSNTEAFF. The entire variable domain, with the rest obtained from reference TRBV11-3 and TRBJ1-1, is as follows: EAGVVQSPRYKIIEKKQPVAFWCNPISGHNTLYWYLQNLGQGPELLIRYENEEAVDDSQLPKDRFSAERLKGVDSTLKIQPAELGDSAVYLCASSPTSNTEAFFGQGTRLTVV.

The CDR3 DNA sequence: TGTGCCAGCTGTATGTCAGATACGCAGTATTTT. Protein: CASCMSDTQYF. V usage is TRBV6-6 and J usage is TRBJ2-3; D gene uncertain. The CDR3 length is 11 residues. Trimming removed 8 bases from V and 4 bases from J, with 7 bases in between. Germline V gives CDR1 MNHNY, CDR2 SVGAGI (reference sequence).

The J gene is TRBJ2-1, the V gene TRBV10-1, with 10 bases aligning to TRBD2. Germline V gene data show CDR1 as WNHNN and CDR2 as SYGVQD (reference sequence). The CDR3 has 16 amino acids. V was clipped by 2 bases and J by 6 bases; unmatched bases: 7. This CDR3 is CASSEGRLAGTNEQFF. Here the CDR3 DNA reads TGCGCCAGCAGTGAGGGTCGACTAGCGGGCACCAATGAGCAGTTCTTC.

This chain joins TRBV10-1 and TRBJ2-2; TRBD1 might be the D (5 bases). From germline, CDR1 is WNHNN and CDR2 SYGVQD (reference sequence). This CDR3 is built from 13 residues. Between the trimmed V and J ends, which lost 5 bases and 4 bases, there was a span of 8 bases. The CDR3, as DNA: TGCGCCAGCAGTTCAGGGCCCACCGGGGAGCTGTTTTTT. It specifies CASSSGPTGELFF.

The chain is built from TRBV9 and TRBJ2-3; 9 positions match TRBD2. CDR3 length equals 18 residues. V lost 0 bases and J lost 2; bases outside the gene matches: 10. The germline V gene encodes CDR1 SGDLS and CDR2 YYNGEE. Written as DNA, the CDR3 is TGTGCCAGCAGCGTAGCTGGGCGGGGGGGATTCTACACAGATACGCAGTATTTT. As protein: CASSVAGRGGFYTDTQYF.

To note about this clone: Other DNA variants within this sample encode the same CDR3. CDR3 DNA sequence: TGTGCCAGCTCCCCAGACAGGGGGGGGAATCAGCCCCAGCATTTT. Protein product: CASSPDRGGNQPQHF. The chain uses TRBV18 and TRBJ1-5; TRBD1 agrees at 9 bases. V shed 6 bases and J 4 bases; nucleotides not matched to a gene: 7. CDR1 KGHSH and CDR2 LQKENI come from the germline V gene. This CDR3 has 15 amino acids.

This sequence joins TRBV9 and TRBJ1-1; D remains ambiguous. Trimming removed 3 bases from V and 1 base from J, with 10 bases in between. The V gene's germline CDR1 is SGDLS and CDR2 YYNGEE. CDR3 length equals 14 residues. The CDR3 DNA reads TGTGCCAGCAGCGGAAAACGGGAGAACACTGAAGCTTTCTTT. Protein: CASSGKRENTEAFF.

For this clone: At one end, the junction sequence differs from germline, possibly due to a read error. The chain recombines TRBV5-6 with TRBJ2-7, with TRBD1 matching over 7 bases. The CDR3 runs to 11 residues. Germline V CDR1 and CDR2: SGHDT, YYEEEE. Written as DNA, the CDR3 is TGTGCCAGCAGCCCCTCACAGGGGACCAACTTC. This sequence encodes CASSPSQGTNF.

The chain links TRBV4-1 to TRBJ2-1; 13 positions match TRBD2. With 1 base clipped from V and 6 bases from J, the junction kept 6 bases outside the gene matches. The CDR3 loop spans 17 amino acids. Germline V gene lookup returns CDR1 MGHRA and CDR2 YSYEKL. The CDR3 bases are TGCGCCAGCAGCCAAGTCTCACTAGCGGGGGGGCGCAATGAGCAGTTCTTC. Protein: CASSQVSLAGGRNEQFF.

Details on this clone: The sample carries other DNA sequences with the same CDR3. The chain links TRBV18 to TRBJ1-5, with D perhaps TRBD1 (5 bases). Deletions cut 3 bases from V and 2 bases from J, with 11 bases between. Per germline, CDR1 KGHSH and CDR2 LQKENI. The CDR3 is 15 residues long. As DNA, the CDR3 is TGTGCCAGCTCACCGGACCGGGGGGGCAATCAGCCCCAGCATTTT. This encodes CASSPDRGGNQPQHF.

On this clone itself: A junction end diverges from the germline sequence, so it may reflect a read error. V and J are TRBV6-1 and TRBJ2-7; D gene unclear. Germline V gene lookup returns CDR1 MNHNS and CDR2 SASEGT. The CDR3 runs 11 residues. The CDR3 is CARSVTQEQYF. CDR3 DNA sequence: TGTGCCAGAAGTGTGACTCAAGAGCAGTACTTC.

V usage is TRBV18 and J usage is TRBJ1-1; 10 bases fit TRBD1. The germline CDR1 and CDR2 sequences are KGHSH and LQKENI. This CDR3 is 16 amino acids long. J gave up 0 bases and V 3 bases, and 4 bases lay outside the gene matches. DNA of the CDR3: TGTGCCAGCTCACCGACAGGGGGCGCAATGAACACTGAAGCTTTCTTT. It translates to CASSPTGGAMNTEAFF.

The rearrangement joins TRBV6-5 to TRBJ1-2, with D hard to call. The CDR3 loop spans 13 amino acids. Germline V gene data show CDR1 as MNHEY and CDR2 as SVGAGI. V lost 9 bases and J lost 5, with 16 bases in between. The CDR3: CASNSGVGYGYTF. Written as DNA, the CDR3 is TGTGCCAGTAACTCGGGAGTCGGGTATGGCTACACCTTC.

DNA of the CDR3: TGTGCCAGCAGTTACTCGGGTTCAGGGGCCACTGAAGCTTTCTTT. Its protein product is CASSYSGSGATEAFF. This chain uses TRBV6-6 with TRBJ1-1, with D tentatively TRBD1 (6 bases). Trimming shortened V by 0 bases and J by 4 bases, and 12 bases separated the two germline ends. The CDR3 has 15 amino acids. Germline CDR1 is MNHNY and CDR2 is SVGAGI (reference sequence).

The V and J genes are TRBV2 and TRBJ1-4; TRBD1 matches 7 bases. V lost 4 bases to trimming and J lost 8 bases; unmatched junction nucleotides: 7. The CDR3 contains 14 residues. CDR1 is SNHLY, CDR2 FYNNEI, per germline. As DNA, the CDR3 is TGTGCCAGCAGTGGAACAGGGGTTCGGGAAAAACTGTTTTTT. Protein sequence: CASSGTGVREKLFF.

The J gene is TRBJ1-3, the V gene TRBV6-1; D is perhaps TRBD1 (5 bases). The V and J ends lost 4 bases and 1 base respectively, with 17 bases between them. Germline-derived CDR1 and CDR2 are MNHNS and SASEGT. This CDR3 has 17 residues. In DNA form, the CDR3 reads TGTGCCAGCAGTGCAACCACTGTACAGGAGTCTGGAAACACCATATATTTT. Translation gives CASSATTVQESGNTIYF.

This chain links TRBV19 with TRBJ1-3; tentatively, D is TRBD1 (6 bases). Germline CDR1 and CDR2: LNHDA and SQIVND (reference sequence). The V end lost 6 bases, the J end lost 0 bases, and 12 bases lay between the germline ends. The CDR3 loop spans 15 amino acids. CDR3 DNA: TGTGCCAGTAGGCCTTGGGACAACTCTGGAAACACCATATATTTT. Its protein product is CASRPWDNSGNTIYF.

V usage is TRBV5-1 and J usage is TRBJ2-7, with a weak D call TRBD1 (6 bases). Germline V gene data show CDR1 as SGHRS and CDR2 as YFSETQ. The CDR3 sequence is 13 residues long. The V end was cut by 4 bases, the J end by 7 bases, with 15 bases between. The CDR3: CASSKTGPGEQYF. CDR3 sequence (DNA): TGCGCCAGCAGCAAAACAGGGCCGGGAGAGCAGTACTTC.

This chain links TRBV5-6 with TRBJ1-5; D uncertain. The germline gives CDR1 SGHDT, CDR2 YYEEEE. Trimming removed 0 bases from V and 1 base from J, with 14 bases in between. The CDR3 is 17 amino acids. As DNA, the CDR3 is TGTGCCAGCAGCTTGGGCCCTGGGCAGACGAGCAATCAGCCCCAGCATTTT. It translates to CASSLGPGQTSNQPQHF.

V gene TRBV29-1 combines with J gene TRBJ1-2, with 7 bases fitting TRBD1. The germline V gene has CDR1 SQVTM and CDR2 ANQGSEA. CDR3 length equals 13 residues. This CDR3 is CGLRDSIHYGYTF. The DNA for the CDR3 is TGCGGTCTCAGGGACAGCATACACTATGGCTACACCTTC.

The chain joins TRBV6-5 to TRBJ2-4, with D perhaps TRBD1 (5 bases). The CDR3 extends over 14 amino acids. CDR1 is MNHEY, CDR2 SVGAGI, per germline. Trimming took off 0 bases at V and 6 bases at J, with 9 bases between the two ends. Here the CDR3 DNA reads TGTGCCAGCAGTTACTCAGGGGATATAAACATTCAGTACTTC. It encodes CASSYSGDINIQYF.

This chain uses TRBV6-5 with TRBJ1-2, with 8 bases that match TRBD1. This CDR3 has 14 residues. V lost 6 bases and J lost 7; bases outside the gene matches: 10. In germline, CDR1 is MNHEY, CDR2 SVGAGI. CDR3 in DNA: TGTGCCAGCAGAGTAGGACAGGGAACTGGTGGCTACACCTTC. This codes for CASRVGQGTGGYTF.

The chain recombines TRBV29-1 with TRBJ2-1, with a possible D match to TRBD2 (6 bases). Germline CDR1 reads SQVTM; CDR2 reads ANQGSEA. The CDR3 covers 15 residues. The V end lost 4 bases, the J end lost 0 bases, and 13 bases lay between the germline ends. The CDR3 DNA reads TGCAGCGTTGTAGGCGGGAAAAGCTCCTACAATGAGCAGTTCTTC. Amino acids: CSVVGGKSSYNEQFF.